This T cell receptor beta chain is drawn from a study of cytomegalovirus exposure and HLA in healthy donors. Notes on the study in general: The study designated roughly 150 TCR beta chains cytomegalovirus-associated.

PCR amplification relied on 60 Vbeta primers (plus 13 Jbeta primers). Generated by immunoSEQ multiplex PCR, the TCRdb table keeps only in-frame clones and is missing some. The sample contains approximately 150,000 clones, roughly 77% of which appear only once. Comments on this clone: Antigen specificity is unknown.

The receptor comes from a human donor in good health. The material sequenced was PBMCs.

DNA for the CDR3: TGTGCCAGCAGCTTGGCAGGCTCGGCGAACAATGAGCAGTTCTTC. Encoded protein: CASSLAGSANNEQFF. The chain recombines TRBV5-6 with TRBJ2-1; D is unresolved. Between the trimmed V and J ends, which lost 0 bases and 5 bases, there was a span of 12 bases. The CDR3 covers 15 residues. The V gene's germline CDR1 is SGHDT and CDR2 YYEEEE.